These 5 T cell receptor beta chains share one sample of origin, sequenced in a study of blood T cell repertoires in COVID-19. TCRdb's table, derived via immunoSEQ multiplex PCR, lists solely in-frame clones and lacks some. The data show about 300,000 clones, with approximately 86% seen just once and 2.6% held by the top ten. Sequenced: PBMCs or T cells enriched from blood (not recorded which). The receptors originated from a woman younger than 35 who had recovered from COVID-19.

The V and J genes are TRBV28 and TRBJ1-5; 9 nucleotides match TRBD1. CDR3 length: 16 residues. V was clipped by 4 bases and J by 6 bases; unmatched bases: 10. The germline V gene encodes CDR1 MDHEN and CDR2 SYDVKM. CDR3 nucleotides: TGTGCCAGCAGTTGGGATGGGACAGGGAATGGTCAGCCCCAGCATTTT. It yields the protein CASSWDGTGNGQPQHF.

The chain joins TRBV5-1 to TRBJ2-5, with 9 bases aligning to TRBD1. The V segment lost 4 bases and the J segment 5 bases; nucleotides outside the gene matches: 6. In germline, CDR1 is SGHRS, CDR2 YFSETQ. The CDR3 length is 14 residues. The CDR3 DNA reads TGCGCCAGCAGCATACAGGGGGCCCGGGAGACCCAGTACTTC. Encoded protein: CASSIQGARETQYF.

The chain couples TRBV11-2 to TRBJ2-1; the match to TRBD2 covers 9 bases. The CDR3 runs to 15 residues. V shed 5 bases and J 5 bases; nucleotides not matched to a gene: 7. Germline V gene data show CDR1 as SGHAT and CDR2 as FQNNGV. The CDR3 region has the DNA TGTGCCAGCAGCCCTAGCGGGGCCGGGGACAATGAGCAGTTCTTC. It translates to CASSPSGAGDNEQFF.

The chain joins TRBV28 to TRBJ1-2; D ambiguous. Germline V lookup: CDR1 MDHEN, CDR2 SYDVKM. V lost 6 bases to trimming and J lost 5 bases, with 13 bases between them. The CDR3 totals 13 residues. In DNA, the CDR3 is TGTGCCAGCAGGGACGGGGTACTGTATGGCTACACCTTC. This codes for CASRDGVLYGYTF.

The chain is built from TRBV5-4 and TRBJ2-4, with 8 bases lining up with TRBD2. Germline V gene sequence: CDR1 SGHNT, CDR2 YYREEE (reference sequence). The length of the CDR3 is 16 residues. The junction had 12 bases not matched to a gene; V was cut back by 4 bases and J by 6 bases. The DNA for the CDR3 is TGTGCCAGCAGCATTAAGCGGGAGAAGGACGGAAACATTCAGTACTTC. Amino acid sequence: CASSIKREKDGNIQYF.